These 9 T cell receptor beta chains were sequenced from one sample in a study of blood T cells in healthy people across ages. Then a second PCR, running about 6 to 11 cycles, was carried out with a sample-barcoded 5' primer and a J-beta primer mix. TCRdb reanalysed the 5' RACE reads using MiXCR and keeps one entry per CDR3 protein. The table lists roughly 720,000 distinct CDR3 sequences, around half of them singletons, with about 42% in the top ten. Specimen: blood. Receptors originate from an elderly man in good health.

Here the CDR3 reads CASSLAGTDYGYTF. CDR3 nucleotides: TGCGCCAGCAGCTTGGCCGGGACGGACTATGGCTACACCTTC. The rearrangement links TRBV5-1 to TRBJ1-2, with a weak D call TRBD1 (5 bases). The CDR3 is made up of 14 amino acids. V was shortened by 0 bases and J by 3 bases, with 9 bases between the two germline ends. Per germline, CDR1 SGHRS and CDR2 YFSETQ.

This rearrangement joins TRBV20-1 to TRBJ2-7; D possibly corresponds to TRBD2 (6 bases). The DNA end is more similar to TRBJ2-5, so the J call may be wrong. This CDR3 has 14 amino acids. Germline lookup yields CDR1 DFQATT and CDR2 SNEGSKA (reference sequence). The CDR3 protein is CSARPGRREETQYF. As DNA, the CDR3 is TGCAGTGCTAGACCGGGACGGAGGGAAGAGACCCAGTACTTC.

The gene calls are TRBV3-1 and TRBJ2-5; D may be TRBD1 or TRBD2 (5 bases each). The CDR3 runs to 15 residues. V was trimmed by 4 bases and J by 1 base, leaving 13 bases between them. Germline loops: CDR1 LGHDT, CDR2 YNNKEL (reference sequence). The DNA for the CDR3 is TGTGCCAGCAGCCTAACCGGGGCCTCCCAAGAGACCCAGTACTTC. Amino acid sequence: CASSLTGASQETQYF.

The chain combines TRBV6-2 or TRBV6-3 with TRBJ2-7, with D possibly being TRBD2 (6 bases). The CDR3 spans 13 residues. Per germline, CDR1 MNHEY and CDR2 SVGEGT. Trimming left V 5 bases short and J 7 bases short, with 15 bases between. CDR3 amino acids: CASSTGTPGEQYF. The DNA of the CDR3 is TGTGCCAGCAGTACCGGGACTCCTGGGGAGCAGTACTTC.

This chain connects TRBV12-3 or TRBV12-4 to TRBJ2-1; D may match TRBD1 or TRBD2 (6 bases each). Trimming took 8 bases from V and 0 from J, leaving 20 bases between them. The CDR3 is 17 amino acids. In nucleotides, the CDR3 is TGTGCCAGCCATCACGACGGGGGCTACAGCTCCTACAATGAGCAGTTCTTC. Amino acid sequence: CASHHDGGYSSYNEQFF.

The rearrangement links TRBV29-1 to TRBJ2-1, with no clear D. CDR1 and CDR2 (germline): SQVTM, ANQGSEA. The CDR3 consists of 12 residues. V dropped 4 bases and J dropped 10 bases, with 14 bases sitting between them. CDR3 DNA sequence: TGCAGCGTTGGGCCCCACCAAGGAGAGCAGTTCTTC. Its protein is CSVGPHQGEQFF.

This clonotype was seen a handful of times. The chain uses TRBV2 and TRBJ1-5, with D possibly matching TRBD1 (5 bases). Germline lookup yields CDR1 SNHLY and CDR2 FYNNEI. The CDR3 is 15 amino acids. The germline V and J ends were trimmed by 6 bases and 5 bases, with 17 bases remaining between them. The CDR3: CASRGYGGEDQPQHF. CDR3 DNA: TGTGCCAGCAGGGGCTATGGGGGGGAAGATCAGCCCCAGCATTTT.

The rearrangement joins TRBV11-2 to TRBJ2-1; 9 positions agree with TRBD1. J gave up 6 bases and V 5 bases, and 11 bases lay outside the gene matches. This CDR3 contains 16 residues. Looked up from germline, CDR1 is SGHAT and CDR2 is FQNNGV. CDR3 region: CASSTGTGSYRNEQFF. As DNA, the CDR3 is TGTGCCAGCAGCACTGGGACAGGGTCGTACCGCAATGAGCAGTTCTTC.

The rearrangement joins TRBV6-5 to TRBJ1-4; weak D call: TRBD1 (6 bases). This CDR3 is 15 amino acids long. V was clipped by 4 bases and J by 5 bases, with 14 bases between them. Germline CDR1 and CDR2: MNHEY and SVGAGI. CDR3 region: CASSSPGAGNEKLFF. The CDR3 region has the DNA TGTGCCAGCAGTTCCCCAGGGGCGGGGAATGAAAAACTGTTTTTT.